In its sample, the clone carrying this T cell receptor beta chain was seen a few times. Its antigen is not known. As to time point: pre-sensitization, week 0. Indicated treatment: therapeutic diphenylcyclopropenone sensitization with weekly scalp DPC. In every case, blood was obtained before the patch test was applied. Whole blood that had not been fractionated was the source of extracted total RNA. TCRdb re-analysed the RACE reads in MiXCR, keeping a single row per CDR3 protein. The repertoire includes under 200,000 distinct CDR3 sequences, just under 30% of them detected once, and 2.9% sits in the top ten. This record belongs to a study of human T cells and chemical hapten exposure. As for the study in general: The patients, most of them female, presented with alopecia areata, totalis or universalis.

In germline, CDR1 is DFQATT, CDR2 SNEGSKA (reference sequence). This CDR3 has 13 residues. Trimming removed 6 bases at V and 2 bases at J, with 12 bases between. Findings and caveats of the study: Expanded TCRs showed more large CDR3 clusters than pre-sensitization or healthy control sets.

The V call is TRBV20-1, the J call TRBJ2-3; D is unresolved. The source is a woman aged 25 to 39 with alopecia areata. Some clones in this sample may be carry-over from other donors' samples. The source material was whole blood, sampled in connection with sensitization to the hapten diphenylcyclopropenone (DPC). The chain's CDR3 is CSALGSHTDTQYF. The CDR3 DNA follows: TGCAGTGCCCTAGGGTCCCACACAGATACGCAGTATTTT.